This TCR beta chain was found in a study of blood T cell repertoires in COVID-19. The method was immunoSEQ multiplex PCR; TCRdb's version includes in-frame clones alone and lacks a portion of them. Among 80,000 or so clones listed, approximately 85% were seen once. Germline assignment: CDR1 SEHNR and CDR2 FQNEAQ (reference sequence). The CDR3 has 14 amino acids. V lost 5 bases, J lost 7 bases, and 9 bases stayed unmatched. The clonotype was recovered from a man aged 50 or older with COVID-19, enrolled during active disease. The material sequenced was peripheral blood. The chain has TRBV7-9 and TRBJ1-2; 8 positions match TRBD1. CDR3 DNA sequence: TGTGCCAGCAGCATAGGACAGGGAGGAGGTGGCTACACCTTC. It specifies CASSIGQGGGGYTF.